This TCR beta chain was recorded in a study of blood T cell repertoires in COVID-19 (TCRdb year 2020). The study in broad terms: Samples from collaborators originated in the United States, Italy and Spain and spanned both the acute and convalescent phases of COVID-19. The material from the prospective study consisted of cDNA or gDNA derived from T cells, B-cell-depleted T cells, or PBMCs. Deeply sampled blood TCRbeta repertoires from subjects exposed to, actively infected with, or recovered from COVID-19 were included in the dataset. The repertoires were released in a freely available public database intended as a resource for research on the immune response to SARS-CoV-2. The samples were drawn from two sources: the first 160 participants of the ongoing ImmuneRACE study, and 1,000 to 1,500 subjects contributed by 6 global collaborators. A de-identified subject ID, COVID-19 status, age in years and sex were almost always included in the sample metadata. Where available, HLA class I and class II types were obtained from metadata supplied by the sample provider rather than from assay-based typing. Results the study describes overall, beyond this receptor: The quantity of clinical and demographic metadata differed by source and by participant and was supplied without curation.

The CDR3 measures 12 amino acids from cysteine to phenylalanine. The kept DNA is CDR3 alone, 36 bases in frame from the first base. Trimming takes 4 bases off V and 3 bases off J; junction bases not matched to a gene: 0. CDR1 SEHNR and CDR2 FQNEAQ are derived from the germline V gene (reference sequence). Concerning this clone itself: Its antigen remains undetermined. No base qualities exist here, and no much larger clone lies one base off it.

Whole blood was collected in K2EDTA tubes by collaborating institutions according to the institutions' own protocols. For TCRbeta analysis, collaborators shipped samples in one of three forms: frozen whole blood, isolated PBMCs, or DNA extracted from either of those sample types. TCRbeta CDR3 regions were amplified from genomic DNA using the immunoSEQ Assay, a bias-controlled multiplex PCR. The authors' pipeline ran thus. Within the assay, amplification of reference gene primers was used to estimate how many nucleated cells each sample contained. To quantify the absolute abundance of each unique TCRbeta CDR3 rearrangement, sequence reads were collapsed and filtered. Productive Simpson clonality was computed per sample as the square root of Simpson's diversity index over productive rearrangements. Imported from immuneACCESS, the table was reduced by TCRdb to in-frame sequences with V and J called. These copies leave out some clones; in studies compared against another copy, an unresolved V gene accounts for under half, and the cause of the remainder is not known. Clone size and V and J calls were adopted from that table, with D and trimming inferred from the DNA. The sample has roughly 34,000 clones on record, 80% of them singletons. The ten largest clones add up to around 30% of the sample.

This TCR came from a man of 80 years or more with acute or convalescent COVID-19. The specimen was peripheral blood. Here the chain combines TRBV7-9 and TRBJ2-7, and 7 junction bases match TRBD1. The nucleotide sequence reads as follows: TGTGCCAGCAGCTGGGACAGCTACGAGCAGTACTTC. It encodes CASSWDSYEQYF. The full variable domain, with segments outside the CDR3 supplied by the reference TRBV7-9 and TRBJ2-7 proteins, appears as DTGVSQNPRHKITKRGQNVTFRCDPISEHNRLYWYRQTLGQGPEFLTYFQNEAQLEKSRLLSDRFSAERPKGSFSTLEIQRTEQGDSAMYLCASSWDSYEQYFGPGTRLTVT.